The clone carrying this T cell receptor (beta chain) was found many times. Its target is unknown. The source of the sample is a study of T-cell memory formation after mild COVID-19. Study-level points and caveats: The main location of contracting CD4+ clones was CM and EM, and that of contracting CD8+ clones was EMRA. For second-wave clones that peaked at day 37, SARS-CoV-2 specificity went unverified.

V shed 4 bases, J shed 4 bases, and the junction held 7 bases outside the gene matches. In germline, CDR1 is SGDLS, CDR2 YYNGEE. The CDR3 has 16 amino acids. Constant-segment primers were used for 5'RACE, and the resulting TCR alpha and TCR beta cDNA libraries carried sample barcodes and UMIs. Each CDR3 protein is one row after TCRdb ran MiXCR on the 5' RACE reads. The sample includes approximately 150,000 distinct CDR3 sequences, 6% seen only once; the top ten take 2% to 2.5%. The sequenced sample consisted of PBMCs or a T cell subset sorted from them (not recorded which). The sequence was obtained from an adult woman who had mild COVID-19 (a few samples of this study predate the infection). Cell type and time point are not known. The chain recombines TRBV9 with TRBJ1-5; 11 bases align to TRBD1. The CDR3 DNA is TGTGCCAGCAGCCCAGGACAGGGGGCCTTAAATCAGCCCCAGCATTTT. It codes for CASSPGQGALNQPQHF.